Following are 27 T cell receptor beta chains from one sample sequenced in a study of preoperative IRX-2 immunotherapy in early breast cancer. Treatment given: preoperative locoregional IRX-2 cytokine immunotherapy. The repertoire was sequenced with immunoSEQ multiplex PCR; TCRdb's copy has only in-frame clones and lacks some. The sample contains roughly 30,000 clones, about four fifths of which appear only once. Sampling was carried out from a patient treated with IRX-2 immunotherapy. The receptors were gathered from a human donor with breast cancer.

The chain recombines TRBV11-3 with TRBJ2-7; 7 bases map to TRBD1. V gave up 4 bases and J gave up 0 bases; unmatched junction bases: 3. CDR1 is SGHNT and CDR2 is YENEEA in the germline V gene. The CDR3 has 14 amino acids. CDR3 coding DNA: TGTGCCAGCAGCTCACAGGGGAGCTCCTACGAGCAGTACTTC. Translated, it gives CASSSQGSSYEQYF.

This clone was found once. The rearrangement links TRBV2 to TRBJ2-1; TRBD2 matches 9 bases. Germline-derived CDR1 and CDR2 are SNHLY and FYNNEI. This CDR3 region has 16 residues. Losses at the gene ends were 8 bases for V and 4 bases for J; bases not matched to a gene: 12. DNA of the CDR3: TGTGCCAGCTGGCTTAGCGGGGGACCCGATTACAATGAGCAGTTCTTC. It translates to CASWLSGGPDYNEQFF.

The chain uses TRBV5-1 and TRBJ2-2, with D maybe TRBD2 (6 bases). The CDR3 has 14 amino acids. The V end lost 7 bases, the J end lost 5 bases, and 15 bases lay between the germline ends. The germline V gene has CDR1 SGHRS and CDR2 YFSETQ. The CDR3 reads CASGTEGRTGELFF. CDR3 sequence (DNA): TGCGCCAGCGGGACGGAGGGGCGGACCGGGGAGCTGTTTTTT.

This clone was seen a handful of times. The chain recombines TRBV23-1 with TRBJ1-4; D unresolved. TRBV23-1 carries the ORF label, with uncertain function. The CDR3 sequence is 15 residues long. The ends were cut back, 6 bases at V and 10 bases at J, with 21 bases in the middle. The CDR3 sequence is CASSQGSGIGGKLFF. The CDR3 nucleotides read TGCGCCAGCAGCCAAGGTAGCGGCATCGGCGGAAAACTGTTTTTT.

Note on this clone: Germline and junction disagree at one end, which may indicate a read error. J is TRBJ2-2 and V is TRBV5-1; 7 positions agree with TRBD2. Germline CDR1 and CDR2: SGHRS and YFSETQ. This CDR3 region has 14 residues. The CDR3 region has the DNA TGCGCCAGCAGCTTGGGCGGGAGCACCGGGGAGCCGTTTTTT. Encoded protein: CASSLGGSTGEPFF.

This rearrangement joins TRBV15 to TRBJ2-1; TRBD1 agrees at 8 bases. The trim removed 1 base at V and 2 bases at J, leaving 7 bases unmatched. CDR3 length: 17 amino acids. Germline V gives CDR1 LNHNV, CDR2 YYDKDF (reference sequence). Here the CDR3 DNA reads TGTGCCACCAGCAGAGCCCGACAGGGGACAACCTACAATGAGCAGTTCTTC. It yields the protein CATSRARQGTTYNEQFF. Full variable domain (rest looked up from reference TRBV15 and TRBJ2-1): DAMVIQNPRYQVTQFGKPVTLSCSQTLNHNVMYWYQQKSSQAPKLLFHYYDKDFNNEADTPDNFQSRRPNTSFCFLDIRSPGLGDTAMYLCATSRARQGTTYNEQFFGPGTRLTVL.

This clone came up a few times. The V call is TRBV11-3, the J call TRBJ2-1; D perhaps matches TRBD2 (6 bases). The CDR3 covers 15 residues. CDR1 is SGHNT, CDR2 YENEEA, per germline. With 5 bases removed from V and 6 bases from J, the gap between germline ends came to 17 bases. The CDR3 nucleotides read TGTGCCAGCAGCAAATCCGGGAGCCAGGGCAATGAGCAGTTCTTC. Residues: CASSKSGSQGNEQFF. The variable domain in full, completed from reference TRBV11-3 and TRBJ2-1, reads EAGVVQSPRYKIIEKKQPVAFWCNPISGHNTLYWYLQNLGQGPELLIRYENEEAVDDSQLPKDRFSAERLKGVDSTLKIQPAELGDSAVYLCASSKSGSQGNEQFFGPGTRLTVL.

The chain couples TRBV12-5 to TRBJ2-5; 10 bases align to TRBD2. The CDR3 extends over 15 amino acids. After removal of 6 bases from V and 5 bases from J, the junction contained 9 bases not matched to a gene. Germline V gene sequence: CDR1 LGHNT, CDR2 FRNRAP. The CDR3 nucleotides are TGTGCTAGTGGAGAAGCGGGGGGGCTTTTTGAGACCCAGTACTTC. Translation: CASGEAGGLFETQYF.

The rearrangement joins TRBV19 to TRBJ1-5; D not certain. CDR3 length: 13 amino acids. Germline-derived CDR1 and CDR2 are LNHDA and SQIVND (reference sequence). V was trimmed by 3 bases and J by 1 base, leaving 4 bases between them. The CDR3 loop reads CASSIWSNQPQHF. In DNA, the CDR3 is TGTGCCAGTAGTATTTGGAGCAATCAGCCCCAGCATTTT.

The chain couples TRBV28 to TRBJ2-3; 11 bases line up with TRBD2. CDR3 length: 15 residues. V trimming: 7 bases; J trimming: 3 bases; junction bases outside the gene matches: 6. Germline CDR1 is MDHEN and CDR2 is SYDVKM. CDR3 sequence: CASTQASGGTDTQYF. The CDR3 nucleotides are TGTGCCAGCACCCAGGCTAGCGGGGGGACAGATACGCAGTATTTT.

This chain connects TRBV29-1 to TRBJ1-4; 9 bases match TRBD1. J gave up 8 bases and V 5 bases, and 9 bases lay outside the gene matches. CDR3 size: 14 residues. CDR1 is SQVTM, CDR2 ANQGSEA, per germline. The CDR3 DNA reads TGCAGCGTTCTGGACAGGGGAAATCACGAAAAACTGTTTTTT. This codes for CSVLDRGNHEKLFF. The full variable domain, completed using reference TRBV29-1 and TRBJ1-4, is SAVISQKPSRDICQRGTSLTIQCQVDSQVTMMFWYRQQPGQSLTLIATANQGSEATYESGFVIDKFPISRPNLTFSTLTVSNMSPEDSSIYLCSVLDRGNHEKLFFGSGTQLSVL.

The V gene is TRBV7-1, the J gene TRBJ1-5; tentatively, D is TRBD1 (6 bases). TRBV7-1 belongs to the ORF category, with a function that is uncertain. The CDR3 length is 13 residues. V was trimmed by 6 bases and J by 3 bases, leaving 9 bases between them. The CDR3 protein is CASRGAFNQPQHF. DNA for the CDR3: TGTGCCAGCAGGGGGGCATTCAATCAGCCCCAGCATTTT.

The chain is built from TRBV18 and TRBJ2-7; a possible D gene is TRBD1 (7 bases). The CDR3 contains 16 residues. Trimming cost V 6 bases and J 4 bases, with 22 bases left between them. Germline lookup yields CDR1 KGHSH and CDR2 LQKENI. CDR3 in amino acids: CASSPGRDRSPYEQYF. The CDR3, as DNA: TGTGCCAGCTCCCCCGGGCGGGACAGAAGCCCTTACGAGCAGTACTTC.

This clone was recorded once. The chain joins TRBV19 to TRBJ2-3; 12 nucleotides align to TRBD2. V gave up 7 bases and J gave up 4 bases; unmatched junction bases: 3. CDR1 is LNHDA and CDR2 is SQIVND in the germline V gene (reference sequence). The length of the CDR3 is 14 residues. CDR3 nucleotides: TGTGCCAGTACTAGCGGGGGGGCCTCAGATACGCAGTATTTT. It is translated as CASTSGGASDTQYF. Full variable domain (rest looked up from reference TRBV19 and TRBJ2-3): DGGITQSPKYLFRKEGQNVTLSCEQNLNHDAMYWYRQDPGQGLRLIYYSQIVNDFQKGDIAEGYSVSREKKESFPLTVTSAQKNPTAFYLCASTSGGASDTQYFGPGTRLTVL.

The chain is built from TRBV6-8 and TRBJ2-7; D call uncertain. The CDR3 consists of 12 residues. The V and J ends lost 6 bases and 0 bases respectively, with 6 bases between them. Germline V lookup: CDR1 MNHGY, CDR2 SAAAGT. CDR3 region: CASSASSYEQYF. CDR3 nucleotides: TGTGCCAGCAGCGCAAGCTCCTACGAGCAGTACTTC.

The V call is TRBV23-1, the J call TRBJ1-5, with unresolved D. Being an ORF, TRBV23-1 has a function that is uncertain. V was trimmed by 6 bases and J by 4 bases, leaving 10 bases between them. This CDR3 has 13 amino acids. Here the CDR3 DNA reads TGCGCCAGCAGCCTGCGGACGAATCAGCCCCAGCATTTT. It codes for CASSLRTNQPQHF.

This clone was seen only once. The V and J genes are TRBV5-1 and TRBJ2-7, with unresolved D. This CDR3 region has 15 residues. Trimming took off 0 bases at V and 3 bases at J, with 13 bases between the two ends. CDR1 SGHRS and CDR2 YFSETQ come from the germline V gene. CDR3 in DNA: TGCGCCAGCAGCTTGGAACCCCCTGGGCACTACGAGCAGTACTTC. Translating gives CASSLEPPGHYEQYF.

A single count supports this clone. The V gene is TRBV19, the J gene TRBJ2-7, with D possibly called TRBD1 or TRBD2 (6 bases each). The V gene's germline CDR1 is LNHDA and CDR2 SQIVND (reference sequence). The CDR3 length is 15 residues. V dropped 3 bases and J dropped 2 bases, with 14 bases sitting between them. CDR3 region: CASSITAGQTYEQYF. Here the CDR3 DNA reads TGTGCCAGTAGTATTACCGCGGGACAAACCTACGAGCAGTACTTC. The full variable domain, with the rest looked up from reference TRBV19 and TRBJ2-7, is DGGITQSPKYLFRKEGQNVTLSCEQNLNHDAMYWYRQDPGQGLRLIYYSQIVNDFQKGDIAEGYSVSREKKESFPLTVTSAQKNPTAFYLCASSITAGQTYEQYFGPGTRLTVT.

The chain combines TRBV1 with TRBJ2-7; the table calls TRBD2, which could not be checked here. TRBV1 corresponds to a pseudogene. The CDR3 has 13 amino acids. CDR3 DNA: TGCGCCAGCAGTAACCGCGGGGGGGACGAGCAGTACTTC. Its translation: CASSNRGGDEQYF.

CDR3 protein: CASSLTSLSNQPQHF. As DNA, the CDR3 is TGTGCCAGCAGTTTAACGAGTCTGAGCAATCAGCCCCAGCATTTT. The V and J genes are TRBV28 and TRBJ1-5, with no clear D. V was clipped by 2 bases and J by 1 base, with 9 bases between them. Germline CDR1 is MDHEN and CDR2 is SYDVKM. The CDR3 extends over 15 amino acids.

The gene calls are TRBV7-8 and TRBJ1-1; D gene unclear. Looked up from germline, CDR1 is SGHVS and CDR2 is FQNEAQ. The CDR3 runs 13 residues. V lost 1 base, J lost 4 bases, and 7 bases lay in between. This CDR3 reads CASSLGSLTEAFF. As DNA, the CDR3 is TGTGCCAGCAGCTTAGGCAGCCTCACTGAAGCTTTCTTT.

The chain couples TRBV19 to TRBJ2-4; the D gene is possibly TRBD1 (5 bases). Per germline, CDR1 LNHDA and CDR2 SQIVND (reference sequence). V gave up 3 bases and J gave up 0 bases, with 9 bases separating them. The length of the CDR3 is 15 residues. The CDR3 protein is CASSMGQGAKNIQYF. DNA of the CDR3: TGTGCCAGTAGTATGGGGCAGGGAGCCAAAAACATTCAGTACTTC.

The chain recombines TRBV15 with TRBJ1-2; D might be TRBD1 (5 bases). V lost 1 base to trimming and J lost 6 bases, with 15 bases between them. The CDR3 is 15 residues long. The germline V gene has CDR1 LNHNV and CDR2 YYDKDF (reference sequence). Here the CDR3 reads CATSRGPSGRDGYTF. The CDR3, as DNA: TGTGCCACCAGCAGAGGGCCGTCAGGGCGGGATGGCTACACCTTC.

This chain uses TRBV19 with TRBJ2-5, with no clear D. In germline, CDR1 is LNHDA, CDR2 SQIVND (reference sequence). Trimming stripped 5 bases from V and 5 bases from J, with 18 bases between. This CDR3 contains 15 residues. CDR3 residues: CASSSPRTEAETQYF. Here the CDR3 DNA reads TGTGCCAGTAGTTCACCCCGGACGGAAGCGGAGACCCAGTACTTC.

J is TRBJ1-5 and V is TRBV7-1; D is ambiguous. TRBV7-1 is an ORF, with its function uncertain. This CDR3 contains 13 residues. The V end was cut by 4 bases, the J end by 7 bases, with 11 bases between. CDR3 DNA sequence: TGTGCCAGCAGCTTAGAGGTACGGCAGCCCCAGCATTTT. Translated: CASSLEVRQPQHF.

CDR3: CASTPGGQPQHF. The CDR3 region has the DNA TGTGCCAGCACCCCGGGCGGTCAGCCCCAGCATTTT. The rearrangement uses TRBV28 and TRBJ1-5; D not resolved. V was clipped by 7 bases and J by 6 bases, with 10 bases between them. Germline V gene data show CDR1 as MDHEN and CDR2 as SYDVKM. This CDR3 region has 12 residues.

The CDR3 bases are TGTGCCAGCAGCCACCTCATAGCGGGACGCTACGAGCAGTACTTC. It is translated as CASSHLIAGRYEQYF. The J gene is TRBJ2-7, the V gene TRBV11-3; 8 positions match TRBD2. V lost 5 bases, J lost 3 bases, and 9 bases stayed unmatched. The CDR3 covers 15 residues. The germline CDR1 and CDR2 sequences are SGHNT and YENEEA.